These 5 T cell receptor beta chains were all obtained from the same sample, sequenced in a study of blood T cell repertoires in COVID-19. Clones were sequenced by immunoSEQ multiplex PCR, and TCRdb holds only the in-frame ones, with some missing. The table has 100,000 to 150,000 clones, about nine tenths seen once. Sequences were obtained from peripheral blood. These receptors all stem from a middle-aged man with acute or convalescent COVID-19.

The gene calls are TRBV18 and TRBJ2-2, with 8 nucleotides matching TRBD1. Germline V gene sequence: CDR1 KGHSH, CDR2 LQKENI. J lost 4 bases, V lost 4 bases, and 8 bases had no gene match. CDR3 length: 16 residues. The DNA for the CDR3 is TGTGCCAGCTCACTAGGGACAGGCATACCCACCGGGGAGCTGTTTTTT. Translation: CASSLGTGIPTGELFF.

V gene TRBV6-5 combines with J gene TRBJ1-4; the D is unclear. V lost 8 bases and J 5 bases, leaving 15 bases between the germline ends. Germline CDR1 MNHEY, CDR2 SVGAGI. The CDR3 has 14 amino acids. Here the CDR3 reads CASPHTRGNEKLFF. CDR3 sequence (DNA): TGTGCCAGCCCACACACGCGAGGCAATGAAAAACTGTTTTTT.

The chain links TRBV20-1 to TRBJ2-1; 9 nucleotides line up with TRBD2. Trimming cost V 3 bases and J 0 bases; bases outside gene matches: 3. Germline CDR1 reads DFQATT; CDR2 reads SNEGSKA (reference sequence). The CDR3 covers 15 residues. Here the CDR3 reads CSASGTSRSYNEQFF. The CDR3, as DNA: TGCAGTGCTAGTGGGACTAGCCGCTCCTACAATGAGCAGTTCTTC.

This chain connects TRBV30 to TRBJ2-1; no firm D call. V was pared by 4 bases and J by 10 bases, with 26 bases between. Germline values: CDR1 GTSNPN, CDR2 SVGIG (reference sequence). The CDR3 is 16 amino acids. DNA for the CDR3: TGTGCCTGGAAGCGTCCTCCAGATAGCTACAATCGGGAGCAGTTCTTC. This sequence encodes CAWKRPPDSYNREQFF.

The chain links TRBV25-1 to TRBJ2-5; 14 bases agree with TRBD2. The germline gives CDR1 MGHDK, CDR2 SYGVNS. This CDR3 region has 15 residues. V was clipped by 4 bases and J by 2 bases; unmatched bases: 0. CDR3 sequence: CASSGTSGGQETQYF. In nucleotides, the CDR3 is TGTGCCAGCAGTGGGACTAGCGGGGGGCAAGAGACCCAGTACTTC.